The rows below give T cell receptor beta chains drawn from one sample of a study of T cell responses to AZD1222 COVID-19 vaccine. TCRdb's table, derived via immunoSEQ multiplex PCR, lists solely in-frame clones and lacks some. The sample has roughly 150,000 clones, 80% to 95% seen once. The sample consisted of peripheral blood, taken on day 0 of AZD1222 vaccination. These receptors all come from an adult in good health. Both conserved end residues are part of each CDR3. A D gene is named only where the DNA matches it firmly. Not all rows give a size; the values are once, few, many and, for expanded clones, a class.

v_call: TRBV5-6
d_call: .
clone_size: once
j_call: TRBJ1-1
cdr3_aa: CASSFQGVVEAFF
cdr3_nt: TGTGCCAGCAGCTTTCAAGGCGTTGTTGAAGCTTTCTTT

v_call: TRBV9
d_call: .
clone_size: .
j_call: TRBJ2-6
cdr3_aa: CASSVVASGANVLTF
cdr3_nt: TGTGCCAGCAGCGTAGTTGCGTCTGGGGCCAACGTCCTGACTTTC

v_call: TRBV7-2
d_call: .
clone_size: .
j_call: TRBJ1-2
cdr3_aa: CASSLTYQALANYGYTF
cdr3_nt: TGTGCCAGCAGCTTAACGTATCAGGCTCTAGCTAACTATGGCTACACCTTC

v_call: TRBV5-4
d_call: .
clone_size: .
j_call: TRBJ1-1
cdr3_aa: CASSEVRGTEAFF
cdr3_nt: TGTGCCAGCAGCGAGGTCCGGGGCACTGAAGCTTTCTTT

v_call: TRBV7-8
d_call: .
clone_size: .
j_call: TRBJ2-1
cdr3_aa: CASSLNIFETSSHNEQFF
cdr3_nt: TGTGCCAGCAGCTTAAACATTTTCGAAACTAGCTCACACAATGAGCAGTTCTTC

v_call: TRBV5-1
d_call: .
clone_size: .
j_call: TRBJ1-2
cdr3_aa: CASSPGHLNYGYTF
cdr3_nt: TGCGCCAGCAGCCCGGGACACCTTAACTATGGCTACACCTTC

v_call: TRBV6-2/TRBV6-3
d_call: TRBD2
clone_size: .
j_call: TRBJ2-2
cdr3_aa: CASSTGLAGGAGLNTGELFF
cdr3_nt: TGTGCCAGCAGTACGGGACTAGCGGGGGGAGCAGGATTGAACACCGGGGAGCTGTTTTTT

v_call: TRBV9
d_call: TRBD2
clone_size: .
j_call: TRBJ2-1
cdr3_aa: CASSAGLAGTNEQFF
cdr3_nt: TGTGCCAGCAGCGCGGGACTAGCGGGAACCAATGAGCAGTTCTTC

v_call: TRBV6-5
d_call: TRBD1
clone_size: once
j_call: TRBJ1-5
cdr3_aa: CASSYSTPGGVQPQHF
cdr3_nt: TGTGCCAGCAGTTACTCGACCCCAGGGGGCGTTCAGCCCCAGCATTTT

v_call: TRBV6-5
d_call: .
clone_size: .
j_call: TRBJ2-3
cdr3_aa: CASSYSGRSTDTQYF
cdr3_nt: TGTGCCAGCAGTTACTCGGGACGATCCACAGATACGCAGTATTTT

v_call: TRBV10-2
d_call: .
clone_size: .
j_call: TRBJ1-1
cdr3_aa: CASSVARAMNTEAFF
cdr3_nt: TGCGCCAGCAGTGTTGCCAGGGCTATGAACACTGAAGCTTTCTTT

v_call: TRBV5-1
d_call: TRBD2
clone_size: .
j_call: TRBJ2-2
cdr3_aa: CASSTGLAGAGTGELFF
cdr3_nt: TGCGCCAGCAGCACGGGACTAGCGGGCGCGGGCACCGGGGAGCTGTTTTTT

v_call: TRBV5-6
d_call: TRBD1
clone_size: once
j_call: TRBJ1-1
cdr3_aa: CASSLVWDRLNTEAFF
cdr3_nt: TGTGCCAGCAGCTTGGTTTGGGACAGGTTGAACACTGAAGCTTTCTTT

v_call: TRBV5-1
d_call: .
clone_size: .
j_call: TRBJ2-1
cdr3_aa: CASSSGTTNSYNEQFF
cdr3_nt: TGCGCCAGCAGCTCCGGGACAACCAACTCCTACAATGAGCAGTTCTTC

v_call: TRBV21-1
d_call: .
clone_size: .
j_call: TRBJ2-7
cdr3_aa: CASNPGLASYEQYF
cdr3_nt: TGTGCCAGCAACCCCGGACTAGCCTCCTACGAGCAGTACTTC

v_call: TRBV7-2
d_call: .
clone_size: .
j_call: TRBJ1-5
cdr3_aa: CASSLGQNQPQHF
cdr3_nt: TGTGCCAGCAGCTTAGGACAGAATCAGCCCCAGCATTTT

v_call: TRBV6-2/TRBV6-3
d_call: .
clone_size: .
j_call: TRBJ2-7
cdr3_aa: CASSLGYEQYF
cdr3_nt: TGTGCCAGCAGTTTAGGCTACGAGCAGTACTTC

v_call: TRBV18
d_call: TRBD2
clone_size: .
j_call: TRBJ2-1
cdr3_aa: CASSKTSGSGDEQFF
cdr3_nt: TGTGCCAGCTCAAAAACTAGCGGGAGTGGAGATGAGCAGTTCTTC

v_call: TRBV14
d_call: .
clone_size: once
j_call: TRBJ1-4
cdr3_aa: CASSQTGGATNEKLFF
cdr3_nt: TGTGCCAGCAGCCAAACAGGAGGTGCAACTAATGAAAAACTGTTTTTT

v_call: TRBV4-2
d_call: TRBD2
clone_size: .
j_call: TRBJ2-1
cdr3_aa: CASSQQASGSFYNEQFF
cdr3_nt: TGTGCCAGCAGCCAACAGGCGAGCGGGAGTTTCTACAATGAGCAGTTCTTC

v_call: TRBV28
d_call: TRBD1
clone_size: .
j_call: TRBJ1-2
cdr3_aa: CASRDRGVFLSGYTF
cdr3_nt: TGTGCCAGCAGAGACAGGGGCGTTTTTTTGAGTGGCTACACCTTC

v_call: TRBV5-4
d_call: .
clone_size: .
j_call: TRBJ1-5
cdr3_aa: CASSLAGGNQPQHF
cdr3_nt: TGTGCCAGCAGCTTGGCAGGGGGCAATCAGCCCCAGCATTTT

v_call: TRBV9
d_call: .
clone_size: .
j_call: TRBJ1-1
cdr3_aa: CASSVGEGQMNTEAFF
cdr3_nt: TGTGCCAGCAGCGTAGGAGAAGGGCAAATGAACACTGAAGCTTTCTTT

v_call: TRBV6-5
d_call: .
clone_size: .
j_call: TRBJ1-1
cdr3_aa: CASSPFKTGNTEAFF
cdr3_nt: TGTGCCAGCAGTCCCTTTAAGACAGGGAACACTGAAGCTTTCTTT

v_call: TRBV30
d_call: .
clone_size: .
j_call: TRBJ1-2
cdr3_aa: CALGVRPIYGYTF
cdr3_nt: TGTGCCCTGGGTGTTCGGCCGATCTATGGCTACACCTTC

v_call: TRBV7-2
d_call: .
clone_size: .
j_call: TRBJ1-5
cdr3_aa: CASSLGENQPQHF
cdr3_nt: TGTGCCAGCAGCTTAGGGGAAAATCAGCCCCAGCATTTT

v_call: TRBV5-4
d_call: .
clone_size: few
j_call: TRBJ2-7
cdr3_aa: CASSSGASTYEQYF
cdr3_nt: TGTGCCAGCAGCTCGGGGGCCTCCACCTACGAGCAGTACTTC

v_call: TRBV30
d_call: TRBD1
clone_size: .
j_call: TRBJ2-3
cdr3_aa: CAWSGTGPDTQYF
cdr3_nt: TGTGCCTGGAGTGGGACAGGTCCCGATACGCAGTATTTT

v_call: TRBV7-2
d_call: .
clone_size: .
j_call: TRBJ2-3
cdr3_aa: CASSLEGRSDTQYF
cdr3_nt: TGTGCCAGCAGCTTAGAGGGAAGGTCAGATACGCAGTATTTT

v_call: TRBV27
d_call: TRBD2
clone_size: .
j_call: TRBJ2-7
cdr3_aa: CASSSLKIPGLAGGGQYF
cdr3_nt: TGTGCCAGCAGTTCACTCAAAATCCCGGGACTAGCGGGAGGAGGGCAGTACTTC

v_call: TRBV7-9
d_call: .
clone_size: .
j_call: TRBJ2-7
cdr3_aa: CASSPRDFYEQYF
cdr3_nt: TGTGCCAGCAGCCCCCGGGACTTCTACGAGCAGTACTTC

v_call: TRBV27
d_call: TRBD1
clone_size: .
j_call: TRBJ1-2
cdr3_aa: CASRGTGVVGGYTF
cdr3_nt: TGTGCCAGCAGAGGGACAGGGGTAGTGGGTGGCTACACCTTC

v_call: TRBV6-5
d_call: TRBD1
clone_size: .
j_call: TRBJ2-7
cdr3_aa: CASSYSTSRGSYEQYF
cdr3_nt: TGTGCCAGCAGTTACTCGACGAGCAGGGGGTCCTACGAGCAGTACTTC

v_call: TRBV6-5
d_call: TRBD1
clone_size: .
j_call: TRBJ1-1
cdr3_aa: CASSLADRAGEAFF
cdr3_nt: TGTGCCAGCAGTTTAGCCGACAGGGCGGGTGAAGCTTTCTTT

v_call: TRBV14
d_call: TRBD2
clone_size: .
j_call: TRBJ2-1
cdr3_aa: CASSQEGLATGIYNEQFF
cdr3_nt: TGTGCCAGCAGCCAAGAGGGACTAGCGACAGGTATCTACAATGAGCAGTTCTTC

v_call: TRBV23-1
d_call: .
clone_size: once
j_call: TRBJ1-1
cdr3_aa: CASSQEDTEAFF
cdr3_nt: TGCGCCAGCAGTCAAGAGGACACTGAAGCTTTCTTT

v_call: TRBV3-1/TRBV3-2
d_call: .
clone_size: .
j_call: TRBJ2-2
cdr3_aa: CASSNRGAGELFF
cdr3_nt: TGTGCCAGCAGCAACCGAGGGGCCGGGGAGCTGTTTTTT

v_call: TRBV7-9
d_call: .
clone_size: .
j_call: TRBJ2-1
cdr3_aa: CASSPTMTSSYNEQFF
cdr3_nt: TGTGCCAGCAGCCCCACCATGACTAGTTCCTACAATGAGCAGTTCTTC

v_call: TRBV7-6
d_call: TRBD1
clone_size: .
j_call: TRBJ2-7
cdr3_aa: CASSSGTGVHEQYF
cdr3_nt: TGTGCCAGCAGCTCCGGGACAGGGGTCCACGAGCAGTACTTC

v_call: TRBV4-2
d_call: .
clone_size: .
j_call: TRBJ1-1
cdr3_aa: CASSPNTGAWGTEAFF
cdr3_nt: TGTGCCAGCAGCCCCAACACCGGGGCTTGGGGCACTGAAGCTTTCTTT

v_call: TRBV4-1
d_call: .
clone_size: .
j_call: TRBJ2-7
cdr3_aa: CASSQDWEDTNSYEQYF
cdr3_nt: TGCGCCAGCAGCCAAGATTGGGAGGACACCAACTCCTACGAGCAGTACTTC

v_call: TRBV11-3
d_call: .
clone_size: .
j_call: TRBJ2-1
cdr3_aa: CASSLDQTYNEQFF
cdr3_nt: TGTGCCAGCAGCTTGGACCAGACCTACAATGAGCAGTTCTTC

v_call: TRBV2
d_call: TRBD1
clone_size: .
j_call: TRBJ1-1
cdr3_aa: CASRKSGTGFKAFF
cdr3_nt: TGTGCCAGCAGAAAGTCCGGGACAGGGTTTAAAGCTTTCTTT

v_call: TRBV11-2
d_call: .
clone_size: .
j_call: TRBJ2-5
cdr3_aa: CASSLVSQQETQYF
cdr3_nt: TGTGCCAGCAGCTTAGTCTCGCAGCAAGAGACCCAGTACTTC

v_call: TRBV9
d_call: TRBD2
clone_size: .
j_call: TRBJ2-2
cdr3_aa: CASSVGGLAGGTGELFF
cdr3_nt: TGTGCCAGCAGCGTAGGGGGACTAGCGGGCGGCACCGGGGAGCTGTTTTTT

v_call: TRBV6-1
d_call: .
clone_size: once
j_call: TRBJ1-5
cdr3_aa: CASSEDVGIGYQPQHF
cdr3_nt: TGTGCCAGCAGTGAAGATGTAGGGATCGGCTATCAGCCCCAGCATTTT

v_call: TRBV28
d_call: .
clone_size: .
j_call: TRBJ2-7
cdr3_aa: CASSIQGNEQYF
cdr3_nt: TGTGCCAGCAGCATACAGGGTAACGAGCAGTACTTC

v_call: TRBV25-1
d_call: TRBD2
clone_size: .
j_call: TRBJ2-7
cdr3_aa: CASSDLAGVLYEQYF
cdr3_nt: TGTGCCAGCAGTGACCTAGCGGGAGTGTTGTACGAGCAGTACTTC

v_call: TRBV3-1/TRBV3-2
d_call: .
clone_size: .
j_call: TRBJ1-1
cdr3_aa: CASSLDRGNTEAFF
cdr3_nt: TGTGCCAGCAGCCTTGATCGAGGGAACACTGAAGCTTTCTTT

v_call: TRBV12-2
d_call: .
clone_size: .
j_call: TRBJ1-2
cdr3_aa: CASRLEGCPSDYGYTF
cdr3_nt: TGTGCAAGTCGCTTAGAGGGATGCCCCTCGGACTATGGCTACACCTTC

v_call: TRBV6-5
d_call: .
clone_size: .
j_call: TRBJ2-1
cdr3_aa: CASSLAILANNEQFF
cdr3_nt: TGTGCCAGCAGTCTCGCCATTTTGGCTAACAATGAGCAGTTCTTC

v_call: TRBV7-9
d_call: TRBD2
clone_size: .
j_call: TRBJ2-1
cdr3_aa: CASSYNSGGQQFF
cdr3_nt: TGTGCCAGCAGCTACAATAGCGGGGGCCAGCAGTTCTTC

v_call: TRBV12-3/TRBV12-4
d_call: TRBD1
clone_size: once
j_call: TRBJ1-5
cdr3_aa: CASRRTGNQPQHF
cdr3_nt: TGTGCCAGCAGACGGACAGGAAATCAGCCCCAGCATTTT